The sequence of this T cell receptor beta chain was determined in a study of cytomegalovirus exposure and HLA in healthy donors. Study-wide points: The study recorded 160 or so TCR beta chains that were cytomegalovirus-associated. A few chains linked to CMV were shown in vitro to be specific for CMV antigens.

This CDR3 is built from 17 residues. Trimming took off 4 bases at V and 1 base at J, with 19 bases between the two ends. Germline assignment: CDR1 MGHRA and CDR2 YSYEKL. Repertoires were generated with immunoSEQ multiplex PCR, while TCRdb's copy carries only in-frame clones and drops some. The table lists about 270,000 clones, approximately 83% of them singletons, with 1% in the top ten. In the case of this clone: Its antigen remains unidentified.

J is TRBJ1-1 and V is TRBV4-1; maybe TRBD1 (5 bases). The sample consisted of PBMCs. The receptor was isolated from a woman aged 18-29 years in good health and CMV-seronegative. The DNA for the CDR3 is TGCGCCAGCAGCCGGACGAATGCGGGACCCGCGAACACTGAAGCTTTCTTT. This gives the protein CASSRTNAGPANTEAFF.